The T cell receptor beta chain under discussion was sequenced for a study of PD-1 blockade in classical Hodgkin lymphoma. There was relapse after autologous stem cell transplantation in every patient, and there was variation in brentuximab vedotin exposure. After PBMCs were thawed, their CD8+ T cells were isolated by magnetic negative selection. The data were produced by immunoSEQ multiplex PCR, yet TCRdb's version contains in-frame clones alone and is incomplete. The table shows fewer than 30,000 clones, with 70% to 90% occurring only once. Looked up from germline, CDR1 is MDHEN and CDR2 is SYDVKM. The CDR3 consists of 12 residues. V was clipped by 5 bases and J by 16 bases, with 18 bases between them.

This TCR came from a human donor with classical Hodgkin lymphoma. The sequences come from CD8+ T cells from blood, collected at baseline. The genes are TRBV28 and TRBJ1-5; D perhaps matches TRBD1 (5 bases). For the CDR3, the DNA is TGTGCCAGCAGTATAGGGGCGATAAAGTTCCATTTT. It yields the protein CASSIGAIKFHF.